Following are 26 T cell receptor beta chains from one sample sequenced in a study of shared clonotypes between healthy human individuals. The assay was immunoSEQ multiplex PCR, and TCRdb's table has in-frame clones only and misses some. Of approximately 2.4 million clones listed, around 95% are singletons. The sample comprised naive CD4+ T cells sorted from blood. The sample's subset: CD45RA+ positively selected. These receptors were taken from a man aged 18 to 29 in good health.

V is TRBV7-2 and J is TRBJ2-7, with 10 bases fitting TRBD2. Germline V gives CDR1 SGHTA, CDR2 FQGNSA. With 1 base clipped from V and 2 bases from J, the junction kept 8 bases outside the gene matches. The CDR3 is 17 residues long. CDR3 in amino acids: CASSLVMGGTSAYEQYF. DNA for the CDR3: TGTGCCAGCAGCTTAGTGATGGGGGGGACTAGCGCCTACGAGCAGTACTTC.

The V gene is TRBV6-5, the J gene TRBJ1-4; 7 bases match TRBD1. V lost 6 bases, J lost 11 bases, and 12 bases stayed unmatched. The germline V gene encodes CDR1 MNHEY and CDR2 SVGAGI. This CDR3 is built from 14 residues. The CDR3 reads CASRTGQTFGKLFF. The DNA for the CDR3 is TGTGCCAGCAGAACGGGACAGACTTTTGGGAAACTGTTTTTT.

A note on this clone: The same CDR3 arises from other DNA sequences in this sample as well. The chain combines TRBV18 with TRBJ2-5; maybe TRBD2 (5 bases). The CDR3 is made up of 12 amino acids. Germline V lookup: CDR1 KGHSH, CDR2 LQKENI. The germline V and J ends were trimmed by 4 bases and 3 bases, with 6 bases remaining between them. CDR3 in amino acids: CASSRGEETQYF. The DNA for the CDR3 is TGTGCCAGCTCACGGGGAGAAGAGACCCAGTACTTC.

V gene TRBV19 combines with J gene TRBJ2-4, with D unresolved. Germline CDR1 and CDR2: LNHDA and SQIVND (reference sequence). The ends were cut back, 0 bases at V and 3 bases at J, with 9 bases in the middle. The CDR3 is 15 residues long. In DNA, the CDR3 is TGTGCCAGTAGTATAGATGCCGGTATCAAAAACATTCAGTACTTC. This gives the protein CASSIDAGIKNIQYF.

The genes are TRBV7-9 and TRBJ1-2; 7 nucleotides line up with TRBD1. Germline V gene lookup returns CDR1 SEHNR and CDR2 FQNEAQ (reference sequence). This CDR3 has 14 amino acids. The junction had 5 bases not matched to a gene; V was cut back by 5 bases and J by 2 bases. CDR3 sequence: CASSRQGRNYGYTF. The CDR3 DNA reads TGTGCCAGCAGCCGACAGGGAAGGAACTATGGCTACACCTTC.

The V call is TRBV25-1, the J call TRBJ2-5, with 10 bases matching TRBD2. CDR1 is MGHDK and CDR2 is SYGVNS in the germline V gene. The CDR3 contains 15 residues. Losses at the gene ends were 8 bases for V and 4 bases for J; bases not matched to a gene: 10. Written as DNA, the CDR3 is TGTGCCAGCTCAAGGACTAGCGGAGGGGTAGAGACCCAGTACTTC. It yields the protein CASSRTSGGVETQYF. The full variable domain, with the rest looked up from reference TRBV25-1 and TRBJ2-5, is EADIYQTPRYLVIGTGKKITLECSQTMGHDKMYWYQQDPGMELHLIHYSYGVNSTEKGDLSSESTVSRIRTEHFPLTLESARPSHTSQYLCASSRTSGGVETQYFGPGTRLLVL.

The chain couples TRBV11-2 to TRBJ1-2; no firm D call. Trimming stripped 0 bases from V and 5 bases from J, with 13 bases between. Germline lookup yields CDR1 SGHAT and CDR2 FQNNGV. There are 15 residues in the CDR3. This CDR3 is CASSLDLVTAYGYTF. The DNA for the CDR3 is TGTGCCAGCAGCTTAGATCTGGTTACGGCTTATGGCTACACCTTC. The entire variable domain, with the rest obtained from reference TRBV11-2 and TRBJ1-2, is as follows: EAGVAQSPRYKIIEKRQSVAFWCNPISGHATLYWYQQILGQGPKLLIQFQNNGVVDDSQLPKDRFSAERLKGVDSTLKIQPAKLEDSAVYLCASSLDLVTAYGYTFGSGTRLTVV.

The J gene is TRBJ1-3, the V gene TRBV6-1; no firm D call. There are 15 residues in the CDR3. Germline assignment: CDR1 MNHNS and CDR2 SASEGT. Trimming stripped 3 bases from V and 0 bases from J, with 9 bases between. The CDR3 loop is CASSDKGTSGNTIYF. The CDR3 DNA reads as TGTGCCAGCAGTGACAAGGGTACCTCTGGAAACACCATATATTTT.

The chain employs TRBV6-6 and TRBJ2-5; the match to TRBD1 covers 9 bases. CDR1 MNHNY and CDR2 SVGAGI come from the germline V gene (reference sequence). CDR3 size: 14 residues. Trimming at V came to 6 bases and at J to 3 bases, leaving 5 bases not matched to a gene. The CDR3 region is CASSQRQGEETQYF. CDR3 coding DNA: TGTGCCAGCAGCCAAAGACAGGGGGAAGAGACCCAGTACTTC.

The chain employs TRBV28 and TRBJ2-5, with D possibly TRBD1 on 5 matching bases. Trimming cost V 3 bases and J 3 bases, with 8 bases left between them. Germline loops: CDR1 MDHEN, CDR2 SYDVKM. The CDR3 is 13 amino acids. The CDR3 spells CASSFPREETQYF. In DNA form, the CDR3 reads TGTGCCAGCAGTTTTCCCAGGGAAGAGACCCAGTACTTC.

The chain joins TRBV6-5 to TRBJ2-3; D gene uncertain. The CDR3 is 11 residues long. Germline assignment: CDR1 MNHEY and CDR2 SVGAGI. The V gene lost 6 bases and the J gene lost 3 bases, with 4 bases spanning the gap. CDR3 coding DNA: TGTGCCAGCAGAGAAACAGATACGCAGTATTTT. Translated, it gives CASRETDTQYF.

About this clone itself: This sample also contains other DNA sequences that code for the same CDR3. This chain joins TRBV2 and TRBJ1-5; a possible D gene is TRBD1 (6 bases). The germline V gene has CDR1 SNHLY and CDR2 FYNNEI. This CDR3 region has 15 residues. Trimming stripped 4 bases from V and 0 bases from J, with 10 bases between. CDR3 residues: CASSGGGLSNQPQHF. DNA of the CDR3: TGTGCCAGCAGTGGTGGGGGGCTTAGCAATCAGCCCCAGCATTTT.

A remark on this clone: The sample contains more than one DNA sequence encoding this CDR3. V gene TRBV6-5 combines with J gene TRBJ2-3; D gene uncertain. From germline, CDR1 is MNHEY and CDR2 SVGAGI. Trimming removed 0 bases from V and 4 bases from J, with 8 bases in between. The CDR3 has 14 residues. The CDR3 DNA is TGTGCCAGCAGTTACTCGCGGTCCCCAGATACGCAGTATTTT. Translating gives CASSYSRSPDTQYF.

The chain recombines TRBV7-2 with TRBJ2-7; possible D gene TRBD2, 6 bases. The germline CDR1 and CDR2 sequences are SGHTA and FQGNSA. There are 12 residues in the CDR3. V gave up 5 bases and J gave up 7 bases, with 12 bases separating them. The CDR3 region is CASSPGGLEQYF. DNA of the CDR3: TGTGCCAGCAGCCCCGGGGGTTTGGAGCAGTACTTC.

The rearrangement joins TRBV28 to TRBJ1-3, with D possibly TRBD1 on 6 matching bases. V was shortened by 6 bases and J by 1 base, with 16 bases between the two germline ends. The germline V gene has CDR1 MDHEN and CDR2 SYDVKM. CDR3 length: 16 amino acids. The CDR3 region has the DNA TGTGCCAGCAGCCCACCTGGACAGCCGTCTGGAAACACCATATATTTT. This gives the protein CASSPPGQPSGNTIYF.

The chain links TRBV10-3 to TRBJ2-7, with a weak D call TRBD1 (6 bases). Per germline, CDR1 ENHRY and CDR2 SYGVKD. The CDR3 loop spans 16 amino acids. Trimming shortened V by 2 bases and J by 2 bases, and 16 bases separated the two germline ends. CDR3 coding DNA: TGTGCCATCAGTGAGACGACCTACAGGGTCCCCTACGAGCAGTACTTC. The encoded protein is CAISETTYRVPYEQYF.

Only one count was recorded for this clone. The chain has TRBV18 and TRBJ2-7; 12 bases are shared with TRBD2. CDR3 length: 14 residues. Germline CDR1 is KGHSH and CDR2 is LQKENI. V shed 6 bases, J shed 6 bases, and the junction held 6 bases outside the gene matches. The CDR3 sequence: CASSQTSGGIEQYF. Here the CDR3 DNA reads TGTGCCAGCTCGCAGACTAGCGGGGGAATCGAGCAGTACTTC.

V gene TRBV2 combines with J gene TRBJ1-2; D is unresolved. V was clipped by 4 bases and J by 8 bases, with 26 bases between them. Looked up from germline, CDR1 is SNHLY and CDR2 is FYNNEI. This CDR3 spans 17 amino acids. Here the CDR3 DNA reads TGTGCCAGCAGTGGGATTCGGACCCCTCCCACCGGCCAGGGCTACACCTTC. Its translation: CASSGIRTPPTGQGYTF.

The rearrangement uses TRBV18 and TRBJ1-2, with D unresolved. The CDR3 is 13 amino acids. Germline CDR1 and CDR2: KGHSH and LQKENI. Trimming shortened V by 5 bases and J by 3 bases, and 10 bases separated the two germline ends. The CDR3 protein is CASSSTPDYGYTF. The CDR3 DNA reads as TGTGCCAGCTCATCAACCCCGGACTATGGCTACACCTTC. Together with reference TRBV18 and TRBJ1-2, the CDR3 gives the full variable domain: NAGVMQNPRHLVRRRGQEARLRCSPMKGHSHVYWYRQLPEEGLKFMVYLQKENIIDESGMPKERFSAEFPKEGPSILRIQQVVRGDSAAYFCASSSTPDYGYTFGSGTRLTVV.

This clone occurred once. J is TRBJ2-1 and V is TRBV6-6; TRBD1 agrees at 7 bases. V dropped 5 bases and J dropped 5; count of bases not matched to a gene: 12. CDR1 MNHNY and CDR2 SVGAGI come from the germline V gene (reference sequence). The CDR3 is made up of 16 amino acids. The CDR3 sequence is CASSAGTGTVHNEQFF. CDR3 DNA sequence: TGTGCCAGCAGTGCCGGCACCGGGACAGTACACAATGAGCAGTTCTTC.

As DNA, the CDR3 is TGTGCCAGCAGCCAACTCCCAGCGGGAGATACGCAGTATTTT. Amino acid sequence: CASSQLPAGDTQYF. The V call is TRBV7-2, the J call TRBJ2-3; perhaps TRBD2 as D (6 bases). Trimming stripped 5 bases from V and 5 bases from J, with 14 bases between. CDR3 size: 14 residues. Germline V gene sequence: CDR1 SGHTA, CDR2 FQGNSA.

CDR3 sequence: CASGRTGNGNTEAFF. The CDR3 DNA reads as TGCGCCAGCGGGAGGACAGGGAATGGGAACACTGAAGCTTTCTTT. The V gene is TRBV5-1, the J gene TRBJ1-1; 8 bases fit TRBD1. Trimming took 7 bases from V and 1 from J; bases not matched to a gene: 9. CDR1 and CDR2 (germline): SGHRS, YFSETQ. CDR3 size: 15 residues.

Only one count was recorded for this clone. This chain joins TRBV18 and TRBJ1-6; no reliable D call. Germline loops: CDR1 KGHSH, CDR2 LQKENI. The CDR3 consists of 15 residues. V dropped 1 base and J dropped 7 bases, with 11 bases sitting between them. Here the CDR3 DNA reads TGTGCCAGCTCACCACAGCAGTCGAAGAATTCACCCCTCCACTTT. It yields the protein CASSPQQSKNSPLHF.

As regards this clone: A read error may produce the germline difference seen at one junction end. The CDR3 DNA is TGTGCCAGCAGTCCAACAGGGGGAGAGGCCCAGTACTTC. Protein product: CASSPTGGEAQYF. The chain employs TRBV5-4 and TRBJ2-5, with 8 bases aligning to TRBD1. The CDR3 is made up of 13 amino acids. Germline values: CDR1 SGHNT, CDR2 YYREEE (reference sequence).

The chain recombines TRBV19 with TRBJ2-7; no clear D gene. V gave up 3 bases and J gave up 5 bases, with 11 bases separating them. This CDR3 contains 13 residues. The germline CDR1 and CDR2 sequences are LNHDA and SQIVND (reference sequence). CDR3 protein: CASSIAGSDEQYF. The CDR3 region has the DNA TGTGCCAGTAGTATTGCTGGGTCCGACGAGCAGTACTTC.

The chain links TRBV16 to TRBJ1-5; 8 bases fit TRBD1. This CDR3 comprises 16 residues. The junction had 8 bases not matched to a gene; V was cut back by 1 base and J by 6 bases. Germline V gene data show CDR1 as KGHSY and CDR2 as FQNENV. Written as DNA, the CDR3 is TGTGCCAGCAGCCAATTGGGGACAGGAATGAGTCAGCCCCAGCATTTT. This sequence encodes CASSQLGTGMSQPQHF.